The 20 T cell receptor beta chains below were found in one sample sequenced in a study of identical twins. MiXCR was run by TCRdb on the 5' RACE reads, yielding one entry per CDR3 protein. The sample holds about 1.7 million distinct CDR3 sequences, 25% to 35% seen once. What was sequenced was cord blood. All receptors derive from a newborn girl in good health.

The rearrangement joins TRBV4-1 to TRBJ2-1; 7 positions match TRBD1. After removal of 1 base from V and 3 bases from J, the junction contained 3 bases not matched to a gene. CDR1 and CDR2 from the germline V gene are MGHRA and YSYEKL. CDR3 length: 15 residues. The CDR3 region has the DNA TGCGCCAGCAGCCAAGTGACAGGGCGCTACAATGAGCAGTTCTTC. It is translated as CASSQVTGRYNEQFF.

The sample holds a few counts of this clonotype. The chain uses TRBV4-1 and TRBJ1-2, with no clear D. CDR3 length equals 16 residues. V lost 0 bases and J 6 bases, leaving 17 bases between the germline ends. CDR1 and CDR2 (germline): MGHRA, YSYEKL. DNA for the CDR3: TGCGCCAGCAGCCAAGATAGACGTCGGCAATCGGATGGCTACACCTTC. Translation gives CASSQDRRRQSDGYTF.

J is TRBJ2-7 and V is TRBV28; 8 bases are shared with TRBD1. Germline lookup yields CDR1 MDHEN and CDR2 SYDVKM. V trimming: 2 bases; J trimming: 6 bases; junction bases outside the gene matches: 6. This CDR3 comprises 14 residues. For the CDR3, the DNA is TGTGCCAGCAGTTTACCGGGACAGGTGACCGAGCAGTACTTC. Encoded protein: CASSLPGQVTEQYF.

The chain links TRBV27 to TRBJ2-3, with 8 nucleotides matching TRBD2. V lost 2 bases and J lost 2; bases outside the gene matches: 12. CDR3 length: 18 residues. The germline gives CDR1 MNHEY, CDR2 SMNVEV (reference sequence). The CDR3 region is CASSLLANIAGPTDTQYF. CDR3 in DNA: TGTGCCAGCAGTTTACTGGCTAACATAGCGGGACCCACAGATACGCAGTATTTT.

About this clonotype itself: At one boundary the junction diverges from the germline segment, which might be a read error. The chain links TRBV11-1 to TRBJ2-7; 8 positions agree with TRBD2. The CDR3 contains 16 residues. Looked up from germline, CDR1 is SGHAT and CDR2 is FQDESV (reference sequence). The CDR3 coding sequence is TGTGCCAGCAGCTTAGCCGGGACTAGGGTCGGCTACGGGCAGTACTTC. This gives the protein CASSLAGTRVGYGQYF.

The J gene is TRBJ2-3, the V gene TRBV5-6; 7 nucleotides line up with TRBD2. Germline assignment: CDR1 SGHDT and CDR2 YYEEEE. The CDR3 loop spans 12 amino acids. After removal of 0 bases from V and 8 bases from J, the junction contained 0 bases not matched to a gene. The CDR3, as DNA: TGTGCCAGCAGCTTGGAGCGGGGTACGCAGTATTTT. This translates into CASSLERGTQYF.

This clonotype was picked up a small number of times. This chain joins TRBV11-1 and TRBJ2-1, with 11 positions matching TRBD2. Trimming at V came to 1 base and at J to 0 bases, leaving 11 bases not matched to a gene. CDR3 length: 20 amino acids. The V gene's germline CDR1 is SGHAT and CDR2 FQDESV (reference sequence). The CDR3 loop is CASSLGVLAGVRYSYNEQFF. In nucleotides, the CDR3 is TGTGCCAGCAGCTTAGGGGTACTAGCGGGAGTTCGGTACTCCTACAATGAGCAGTTCTTC. The whole variable domain, filled in from reference TRBV11-1 and TRBJ2-1, reads EAEVAQSPRYKITEKSQAVAFWCDPISGHATLYWYRQILGQGPELLVQFQDESVVDDSQLPKDRFSAERLKGVDSTLKIQPAELGDSAMYLCASSLGVLAGVRYSYNEQFFGPGTRLTVL.

This clonotype was seen at least ten times. V usage is TRBV29-1 and J usage is TRBJ1-2; D call uncertain. Trimming removed 1 base at V and 4 bases at J, with 7 bases between. CDR1 and CDR2 (germline): SQVTM, ANQGSEA. The CDR3 extends over 12 amino acids. CDR3 protein: CSVEGQLYGYTF. The CDR3 region has the DNA TGCAGCGTTGAAGGGCAGCTCTATGGCTACACCTTC.

This clonotype was recorded at least ten times. The rearrangement uses TRBV20-1 and TRBJ1-5, with D perhaps TRBD1 (5 bases). Germline V gives CDR1 DFQATT, CDR2 SNEGSKA (reference sequence). The length of the CDR3 is 12 residues. V lost 3 bases and J lost 3, with 6 bases in between. In nucleotides, the CDR3 is TGCAGTGCTAGGGGACCCAATCAGCCCCAGCATTTT. Its protein is CSARGPNQPQHF.

The table lists this clonotype with a few counts. The chain employs TRBV20-1 and TRBJ2-3, with 7 bases matching TRBD2. CDR1 is DFQATT and CDR2 is SNEGSKA in the germline V gene (reference sequence). With 0 bases clipped from V and 5 bases from J, the junction kept 11 bases outside the gene matches. The CDR3 runs 16 residues. CDR3 residues: CSARDGDGGTRDTQYF. Here the CDR3 DNA reads TGCAGTGCTAGAGATGGGGACGGGGGGACTCGAGATACGCAGTATTTT.

The chain has TRBV12-3 or TRBV12-4 and TRBJ1-5; D remains ambiguous. Trimming stripped 4 bases from V and 3 bases from J, with 7 bases between. The CDR3 totals 13 residues. CDR3 nucleotide sequence: TGTGCCAGCAGTTCCGACAACAATCAGCCCCAGCATTTT. Translation gives CASSSDNNQPQHF.

The V and J genes are TRBV21-1 and TRBJ2-2; the table names TRBD1, a call not compared with the DNA. TRBV21-1 corresponds to a pseudogene. The CDR3 runs to 17 residues. DNA for the CDR3: TGTGCCAGCAGCAAAAGGTGGGGGCGAAGTGGGACCGGGGAGCTGTTTTTT. This gives the protein CASSKRWGRSGTGELFF.

The chain has TRBV4-2 and TRBJ2-1, with 12 bases identical to TRBD2. There are 15 residues in the CDR3. CDR1 is LGHNA and CDR2 is YNFKEQ in the germline V gene. After removal of 2 bases from V and 7 bases from J, the junction contained 3 bases not matched to a gene. CDR3 nucleotides: TGTGCCAGCAGCCAAAGGACTAGCGGGAAAAATGAGCAGTTCTTC. Translation: CASSQRTSGKNEQFF.

The chain couples TRBV7-2 to TRBJ1-1, with TRBD1 matching 7 bases. The CDR3 is 16 residues long. Per germline, CDR1 SGHTA and CDR2 FQGNSA. After removal of 1 base from V and 0 bases from J, the junction contained 5 bases not matched to a gene. CDR3 amino acids: CASSLVGGTVNTEAFF. The DNA for the CDR3 is TGTGCCAGCAGCTTAGTAGGGGGGACAGTGAACACTGAAGCTTTCTTT.

The sample holds a few counts of this clonotype. V and J are TRBV11-2 and TRBJ1-2; 8 bases are a match to TRBD1. This CDR3 has 17 amino acids. CDR1 and CDR2 (germline): SGHAT, FQNNGV. V lost 4 bases and J lost 2; bases outside the gene matches: 12. The CDR3 DNA reads as TGTGCCAGCAGCTCAAAGCCCCGACAGGGGAAAAACTATGGCTACACCTTC. Translated: CASSSKPRQGKNYGYTF.

The sample holds a few counts of this clonotype. The gene calls are TRBV20-1 and TRBJ2-5; unclear D gene. Germline V gives CDR1 DFQATT, CDR2 SNEGSKA (reference sequence). Trimming took 3 bases from V and 4 from J, leaving 6 bases between them. This CDR3 has 11 amino acids. CDR3 in amino acids: CSARMLETQYF. The CDR3, as DNA: TGCAGTGCTAGGATGTTAGAGACCCAGTACTTC.

This clonotype was found a few times. The chain employs TRBV12-3 or TRBV12-4 and TRBJ1-2; D not certain. CDR3 size: 14 residues. Trimming left V 4 bases short and J 0 bases short, with 9 bases between. The CDR3 DNA follows: TGTGCCAGCAGTTGGACCGCAGCTAACTATGGCTACACCTTC. It specifies CASSWTAANYGYTF.

The chain has TRBV3-1 and TRBJ2-1; 14 bases match TRBD2. Unmatched junction bases numbered 12, after V lost 2 bases and J lost 0 bases. The CDR3 is made up of 21 amino acids. The germline CDR1 and CDR2 sequences are LGHDT and YNNKEL (reference sequence). CDR3 loop: CASSQPRRTSGRRSSYNEQFF. The CDR3 DNA reads TGTGCCAGCAGCCAACCCCGGAGGACTAGCGGGAGGCGGTCCTCCTACAATGAGCAGTTCTTC.

This clonotype turned up a few times. The chain is built from TRBV24-1 and TRBJ2-6; 9 bases match TRBD1. Trimming removed 3 bases from V and 4 bases from J; junction bases left unmatched: 9. This CDR3 has 18 amino acids. The V gene's germline CDR1 is KGHDR and CDR2 SFDVKD. In nucleotides, the CDR3 is TGTGCCACCAGTGATCGACCCGGGACAGGGAGCGGGGCCAACGTCCTGACTTTC. Protein: CATSDRPGTGSGANVLTF.

The chain couples TRBV3-1 to TRBJ2-1; D unclear. Deletions cut 4 bases from V and 6 bases from J, with 13 bases between. This CDR3 is 14 amino acids long. CDR1 is LGHDT, CDR2 YNNKEL, per germline (reference sequence). The CDR3 region is CASSPRVLLNEQFF. In nucleotides, the CDR3 is TGTGCCAGCAGCCCCCGGGTACTTCTCAATGAGCAGTTCTTC.